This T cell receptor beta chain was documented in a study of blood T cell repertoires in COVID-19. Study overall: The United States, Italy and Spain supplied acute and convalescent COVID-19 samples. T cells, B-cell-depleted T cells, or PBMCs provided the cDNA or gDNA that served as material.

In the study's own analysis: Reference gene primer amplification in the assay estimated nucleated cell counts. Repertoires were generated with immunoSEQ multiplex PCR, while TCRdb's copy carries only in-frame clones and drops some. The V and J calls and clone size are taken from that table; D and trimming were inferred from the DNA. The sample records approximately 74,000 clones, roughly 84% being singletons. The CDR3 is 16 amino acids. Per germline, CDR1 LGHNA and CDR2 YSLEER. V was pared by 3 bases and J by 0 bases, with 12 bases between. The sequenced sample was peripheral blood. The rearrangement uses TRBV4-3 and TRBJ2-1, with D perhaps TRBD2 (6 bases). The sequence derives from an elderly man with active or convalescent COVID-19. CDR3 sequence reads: CASSQSAGSSYNEQFF. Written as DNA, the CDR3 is TGCGCCAGCAGCCAGAGCGCGGGGAGCTCCTACAATGAGCAGTTCTTC.